This record concerns one T cell receptor (beta chain) sequence. Its antigen is unidentified. The second PCR ran about 6 to 11 cycles with a sample-barcoded 5' primer and J-beta primers. From the 5' RACE reads, TCRdb called clonotypes with MiXCR, one entry per CDR3 protein. The data contain about 1.8 million distinct CDR3 sequences, about 50% of them singletons. The data stem from a study of blood T cells in healthy people across ages. Whole-study context: For every two T cells, template switching captured about one barcoded beta molecule. General study points: Underestimates were what the diversity estimates from one million T cells were considered to be. In older individuals, TCR beta diversity per million T cells was lower, falling roughly linearly with age.

CDR1 and CDR2 from the germline V gene are SGHAT and FQNNGV. Trimming shortened V by 5 bases and J by 5 bases, and 15 bases separated the two germline ends. The CDR3 covers 14 residues. The sample was blood. The clonotype was recovered from a middle-aged woman in good health. V gene TRBV11-2 combines with J gene TRBJ2-5, with a weak D call TRBD2 (6 bases). CDR3 loop: CASSQLGEEETQYF. The CDR3 bases are TGTGCCAGCAGCCAACTAGGGGAGGAGGAGACCCAGTACTTC.